Listed below are T cell receptor beta chains from one sample, sequenced in a study. In TCRdb, the multiplex PCR reads were re-called with MiXCR into one record per CDR3 protein. This sample has 2,700 or so distinct CDR3 sequences, with 4.5% to 5.5% found just once. Material for sequencing was naive CD4+ T cells sorted from blood. The source is a female donor with breast cancer. Each CDR3 is given with its conserved first and last residue. Fields, in order: D gene, clone size, V gene, J gene, CDR3 protein, CDR3 DNA. A D gene is named only where the DNA matches it firmly. Some rows have no size entry. The others give once, few or many, or a class for an expanded clone.

D gene: NA
clone size: medium-sized
V gene: TRBV12-3/TRBV12-4
J gene: TRBJ1-2
CDR3 protein: CATGTWNYGYTF
CDR3 DNA: TGTGCCACTGGGACATGGAACTATGGCTACACCTTC

D gene: NA
clone size: medium-sized
V gene: TRBV12-3/TRBV12-4
J gene: TRBJ1-2
CDR3 protein: CASTTELNYGYTF
CDR3 DNA: TGTGCCAGCACCACAGAACTCAACTATGGCTACACCTTC

D gene: TRBD1
clone size: medium-sized
V gene: TRBV12-3/TRBV12-4
J gene: TRBJ1-2
CDR3 protein: CASGNRGYGYTF
CDR3 DNA: TGTGCCAGCGGGAACAGGGGTTATGGCTACACCTTC

D gene: NA
clone size: medium-sized
V gene: TRBV12-3/TRBV12-4
J gene: TRBJ1-2
CDR3 protein: CASSLPGSYGYTF
CDR3 DNA: TGTGCCAGCAGTCTGCCGGGGTCCTATGGCTACACCTTC

D gene: NA
clone size: medium-sized
V gene: TRBV12-3/TRBV12-4
J gene: TRBJ1-2
CDR3 protein: CASSLVLSYGYTF
CDR3 DNA: TGTGCCAGCAGTTTAGTATTGAGCTATGGCTACACCTTC

D gene: NA
clone size: medium-sized
V gene: TRBV12-3/TRBV12-4
J gene: TRBJ1-2
CDR3 protein: CASSLITPPYGYTF
CDR3 DNA: TGTGCCAGCAGTTTAATTACACCTCCTTATGGCTACACCTTC

D gene: NA
clone size: medium-sized
V gene: TRBV12-3/TRBV12-4
J gene: TRBJ1-2
CDR3 protein: CASRKTDFSDGYTF
CDR3 DNA: TGTGCCAGCAGAAAGACGGATTTCTCTGATGGCTACACCTTC

D gene: NA
clone size: medium-sized
V gene: TRBV12-3/TRBV12-4
J gene: TRBJ1-2
CDR3 protein: CASSLAQGNYGYTF
CDR3 DNA: TGTGCCAGCAGTTTAGCACAGGGTAACTATGGCTACACCTTC

D gene: NA
clone size: medium-sized
V gene: TRBV12-3/TRBV12-4
J gene: TRBJ1-2
CDR3 protein: CASSYRQSESGYTF
CDR3 DNA: TGTGCCAGCAGTTATCGGCAGAGTGAAAGCGGCTACACCTTC

D gene: NA
clone size: medium-sized
V gene: TRBV12-3/TRBV12-4
J gene: TRBJ1-2
CDR3 protein: CASSLNPDTNYGYTF
CDR3 DNA: TGTGCCAGCAGTTTAAACCCGGACACAAACTATGGCTACACCTTC

D gene: NA
clone size: medium-sized
V gene: TRBV12-3/TRBV12-4
J gene: TRBJ1-2
CDR3 protein: CASSYRAGYGYTF
CDR3 DNA: TGTGCCAGCAGTTACAGGGCGGGTTATGGCTACACCTTC

D gene: NA
clone size: many
V gene: TRBV12-3/TRBV12-4
J gene: TRBJ1-2
CDR3 protein: CASSWGRIEYGYTF
CDR3 DNA: TGTGCCAGCAGTTGGGGCAGAATTGAATATGGCTACACCTTC

D gene: NA
clone size: medium-sized
V gene: TRBV12-3/TRBV12-4
J gene: TRBJ1-2
CDR3 protein: CASSFGREVNGYTF
CDR3 DNA: TGTGCCAGCAGTTTTGGCCGGGAGGTGAATGGCTACACCTTC

D gene: NA
clone size: medium-sized
V gene: TRBV12-3/TRBV12-4
J gene: TRBJ1-2
CDR3 protein: CASSLMPEGLYGYTF
CDR3 DNA: TGTGCCAGCAGTTTAATGCCCGAGGGGCTTTATGGCTACACCTTC

D gene: NA
clone size: medium-sized
V gene: TRBV12-3/TRBV12-4
J gene: TRBJ1-2
CDR3 protein: CASGWAHRGYTF
CDR3 DNA: TGTGCCAGCGGGTGGGCTCATCGGGGCTACACCTTC

D gene: NA
clone size: medium-sized
V gene: TRBV12-3/TRBV12-4
J gene: TRBJ1-2
CDR3 protein: CASSFVSTGRWGYTF
CDR3 DNA: TGTGCCAGCAGTTTCGTTTCCACAGGGCGTTGGGGCTACACCTTC

D gene: TRBD1
clone size: medium-sized
V gene: TRBV12-3/TRBV12-4
J gene: TRBJ1-2
CDR3 protein: CASTFFTVTGSSYGYTF
CDR3 DNA: TGTGCCAGCACCTTCTTCACGGTGACAGGGAGTAGCTATGGCTACACCTTC

D gene: NA
clone size: medium-sized
V gene: TRBV12-3/TRBV12-4
J gene: TRBJ1-2
CDR3 protein: CASSLDTSYGYTF
CDR3 DNA: TGTGCCAGCAGTTTAGACACGAGCTATGGCTACACCTTC

D gene: NA
clone size: medium-sized
V gene: TRBV12-3/TRBV12-4
J gene: TRBJ1-2
CDR3 protein: CASSDTGSLNYGYTF
CDR3 DNA: TGTGCCAGCAGTGATACAGGGTCCCTGAACTATGGCTACACCTTC

D gene: NA
clone size: medium-sized
V gene: TRBV12-3/TRBV12-4
J gene: TRBJ1-2
CDR3 protein: CASSLLVGDYGYTF
CDR3 DNA: TGTGCCAGCAGTTTACTGGTAGGGGACTATGGCTACACCTTC

D gene: NA
clone size: NA
V gene: TRBV12-3/TRBV12-4
J gene: TRBJ1-2
CDR3 protein: CASSEGPYGYTF
CDR3 DNA: TGTGCCAGCAGTGAGGGTCCCTATGGCTACACCTTC